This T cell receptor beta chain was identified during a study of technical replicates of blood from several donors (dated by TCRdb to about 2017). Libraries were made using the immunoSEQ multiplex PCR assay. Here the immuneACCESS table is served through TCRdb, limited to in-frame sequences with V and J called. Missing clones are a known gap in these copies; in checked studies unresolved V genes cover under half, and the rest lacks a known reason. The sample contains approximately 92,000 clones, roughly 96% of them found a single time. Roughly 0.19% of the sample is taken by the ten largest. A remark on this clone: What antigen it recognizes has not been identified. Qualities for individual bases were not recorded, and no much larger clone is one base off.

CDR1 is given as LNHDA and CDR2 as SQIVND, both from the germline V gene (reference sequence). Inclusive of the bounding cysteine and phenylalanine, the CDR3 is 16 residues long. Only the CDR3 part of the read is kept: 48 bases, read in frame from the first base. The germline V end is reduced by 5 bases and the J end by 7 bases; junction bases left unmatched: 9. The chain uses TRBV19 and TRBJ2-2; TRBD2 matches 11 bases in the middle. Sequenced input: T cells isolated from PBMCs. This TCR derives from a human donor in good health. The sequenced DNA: TGTGCCAGTAGTGCCGCTAGCGGGAGGTTCGACGGGGAGCTGTTTTTT. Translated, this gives CASSAASGRFDGELFF.